The 24 T cell receptor beta chains listed next were all sequenced from one sample in a study of blood T cell repertoires in COVID-19. Some clones are missing from TCRdb's copy, which holds only in-frame ones; the method was immunoSEQ multiplex PCR. Of 25,000 to 40,000 clones in the sample, about nine tenths are singletons; the top ten hold around an eighth. The sample taken for sequencing was peripheral blood. These receptors were taken from a man between 60 and 75 years old with active COVID-19.

V and J are TRBV27 and TRBJ1-3, with 12 bases fitting TRBD1. V lost 5 bases, J lost 4 bases, and 6 bases stayed unmatched. CDR3 length: 16 amino acids. CDR1 and CDR2 (germline): MNHEY, SMNVEV (reference sequence). The CDR3 DNA is TGTGCCAGCAGTCAGGGACAGGGGGCGCGCGGAAACACCATATATTTT. Translating it yields CASSQGQGARGNTIYF.

This clone occurred once. This chain links TRBV3-1 (or the pseudogene TRBV3-2) with TRBJ1-6; no definite D call. The CDR3 contains 15 residues. Trimming removed 5 bases at V and 0 bases at J, with 8 bases between. Germline values: CDR1 LGHDT, CDR2 YNNKEL (reference sequence). CDR3 DNA: TGTGCCAGCAGCGACATCCACTCCTATAATTCACCCCTCCACTTT. Translating gives CASSDIHSYNSPLHF.

The chain is built from TRBV15 and TRBJ2-2, with 12 bases aligning to TRBD2. The V gene's germline CDR1 is LNHNV and CDR2 YYDKDF (reference sequence). This CDR3 has 14 amino acids. V shed 6 bases and J 7 bases; nucleotides not matched to a gene: 3. The CDR3 sequence: CATRTSGRGGELFF. The DNA of the CDR3 is TGTGCCACCAGGACTAGCGGGAGAGGCGGGGAGCTGTTTTTT.

The chain employs TRBV3-1 (or the pseudogene TRBV3-2) and TRBJ2-2, with D unresolved. This CDR3 has 15 residues. Per the germline V gene, CDR1 is LGHDT and CDR2 is YNNKEL (reference sequence). Trimming stripped 0 bases from V and 2 bases from J, with 7 bases between. The CDR3: CASSQDVQNTGELFF. DNA for the CDR3: TGTGCCAGCAGCCAAGATGTTCAAAACACCGGGGAGCTGTTTTTT.

The rearrangement links TRBV14 to TRBJ2-5; 9 nucleotides match TRBD2. The CDR3 has 15 residues. Trimming cost V 4 bases and J 5 bases; bases outside gene matches: 8. Germline V CDR1 and CDR2: SGHDN, FVKESK. CDR3 sequence reads: CASSLIAGGLETQYF. CDR3 DNA sequence: TGTGCCAGCAGCCTTATCGCGGGAGGGCTGGAGACCCAGTACTTC.

This chain uses TRBV7-6 with TRBJ2-7, with 8 bases matching TRBD1. This CDR3 has 14 residues. Germline lookup yields CDR1 SGHVS and CDR2 FNYEAQ. V trimming: 5 bases; J trimming: 1 base; junction bases outside the gene matches: 4. The chain's CDR3 is CASSENRGSYEQYF. CDR3 DNA: TGTGCCAGCAGCGAGAACAGGGGGTCCTACGAGCAGTACTTC.

This chain connects TRBV2 to TRBJ2-5; 11 bases map to TRBD1. Germline CDR1 SNHLY, CDR2 FYNNEI. CDR3 length: 15 amino acids. The trim removed 6 bases at V and 5 bases at J, leaving 8 bases unmatched. Here the CDR3 reads CASSAGTGGFETQYF. CDR3 DNA sequence: TGTGCCAGCAGCGCCGGGACAGGGGGGTTCGAGACCCAGTACTTC. The whole variable domain, filled in from reference TRBV2 and TRBJ2-5, reads EPEVTQTPSHQVTQMGQEVILRCVPISNHLYFYWYRQILGQKVEFLVSFYNNEISEKSEIFDDQFSVERPDGSNFTLKIRSTKLEDSAMYFCASSAGTGGFETQYFGPGTRLLVL.

The chain combines TRBV21-1 with TRBJ2-7; the table calls TRBD1, which could not be checked here. TRBV21-1 is tagged as a pseudogene. This CDR3 is 16 amino acids long. The CDR3 DNA sequence: TGTGCCAGCAGCGGGAGACAGGGTATTATCTCCTACGAGCAGTACTTC. This encodes CASSGRQGIISYEQYF.

This chain connects TRBV29-1 to TRBJ2-7; 10 nucleotides align to TRBD2. The V gene end was trimmed by 2 bases and the J gene end by 4 bases; junction bases not matched to a gene: 5. The CDR3 is made up of 14 amino acids. CDR1 is SQVTM, CDR2 ANQGSEA, per germline. The CDR3 coding sequence is TGCAGCGTTGAAACTAGCGGGGCCCTTTACGAGCAGTACTTC. This translates into CSVETSGALYEQYF.

The chain couples TRBV27 to TRBJ1-1; a possible D gene is TRBD1 (5 bases). This CDR3 is 14 amino acids long. CDR1 and CDR2 (germline): MNHEY, SMNVEV (reference sequence). V was pared by 6 bases and J by 1 base, with 12 bases between. CDR3 in DNA: TGTGCCAGCAGCCGGACATTGGCGAACACTGAAGCTTTCTTT. Amino acids: CASSRTLANTEAFF.

The chain recombines TRBV9 with TRBJ2-3; 10 positions agree with TRBD2. CDR3 length: 15 amino acids. Germline CDR1 and CDR2: SGDLS and YYNGEE. Trimming cost V 3 bases and J 2 bases; bases outside gene matches: 3. CDR3 region: CASSALAGPTDTQYF. CDR3 coding DNA: TGTGCCAGCAGCGCACTAGCGGGGCCCACAGATACGCAGTATTTT.

This chain connects TRBV6-2 or TRBV6-3 to TRBJ2-7; 10 bases align to TRBD2. The V gene end was trimmed by 1 base and the J gene end by 0 bases; junction bases not matched to a gene: 3. CDR1 is MNHEY, CDR2 SVGEGT, per germline. This CDR3 has 16 amino acids. In DNA form, the CDR3 reads TGTGCCAGCAGTTACTGGGCTAGCGGGAGCTCCTACGAGCAGTACTTC. This encodes CASSYWASGSSYEQYF.

The rearrangement joins TRBV7-9 to TRBJ1-1, with D unclear. The V end lost 11 bases, the J end lost 2 bases, and 9 bases lay between the germline ends. The length of the CDR3 is 11 residues. The V gene's germline CDR1 is SEHNR and CDR2 FQNEAQ (reference sequence). This CDR3 reads CAGAANTEAFF. In DNA, the CDR3 is TGTGCCGGAGCAGCAAACACTGAAGCTTTCTTT.

The chain employs TRBV24-1 and TRBJ2-3; TRBD2 agrees at 7 bases. V dropped 7 bases and J dropped 6; count of bases not matched to a gene: 12. In germline, CDR1 is KGHDR, CDR2 SFDVKD. This CDR3 is built from 15 residues. CDR3 sequence reads: CATRPSSGPIDTQYF. The CDR3 DNA reads as TGTGCCACCAGACCTTCTAGCGGACCGATTGATACGCAGTATTTT.

This chain connects TRBV6-2 or TRBV6-3 to TRBJ2-2; TRBD1 matches 10 bases. The CDR3 has 15 amino acids. Germline-derived CDR1 and CDR2 are MNHEY and SVGEGT. Trimming removed 6 bases from V and 7 bases from J; junction bases left unmatched: 8. CDR3 loop: CASSPTGGGGGELFF. In DNA, the CDR3 is TGTGCCAGCAGCCCGACAGGGGGCGGAGGCGGGGAGCTGTTTTTT.

The chain combines TRBV7-3 with TRBJ2-1; 8 bases match TRBD2. Trimming cost V 4 bases and J 7 bases; bases outside gene matches: 12. CDR1 is SGHTA, CDR2 FQGTGA, per germline. This CDR3 spans 16 amino acids. CDR3 DNA: TGTGCCAGCAGCTCCAAGACTGGACTAGCACCTAATGAGCAGTTCTTC. Its protein product is CASSSKTGLAPNEQFF.

This clone was counted once. The chain employs TRBV7-9 and TRBJ2-1; maybe TRBD2 (5 bases). Germline CDR1 and CDR2: SEHNR and FQNEAQ (reference sequence). V lost 4 bases and J 9 bases, leaving 13 bases between the germline ends. CDR3 length: 13 residues. The CDR3 spells CASSWGELGEQFF. The CDR3 nucleotides read TGTGCCAGCAGCTGGGGAGAGTTGGGTGAGCAGTTCTTC.

This chain uses TRBV12-3 or TRBV12-4 with TRBJ1-2; unclear D gene. Trimming left V 8 bases short and J 3 bases short, with 7 bases between. The CDR3 is 11 amino acids. The DNA for the CDR3 is TGTGCCAGCGGTTCGGACTATGGCTACACCTTC. It codes for CASGSDYGYTF.

The chain combines TRBV29-1 with TRBJ2-1; weak D call: TRBD1 (5 bases). Trimming took off 7 bases at V and 5 bases at J, with 15 bases between the two ends. This CDR3 is built from 13 residues. Looked up from germline, CDR1 is SQVTM and CDR2 is ANQGSEA. DNA of the CDR3: TGCAGCGACCGAAGGTGGGGCCACAATGAGCAGTTCTTC. Protein product: CSDRRWGHNEQFF.

The rearrangement joins TRBV27 to TRBJ1-6, with D tentatively TRBD1 (6 bases). V gave up 0 bases and J gave up 3 bases, with 12 bases separating them. The CDR3 loop spans 17 amino acids. The germline V gene has CDR1 MNHEY and CDR2 SMNVEV (reference sequence). CDR3 sequence: CASSLSRGGYYNSPLHF. The CDR3 DNA sequence: TGTGCCAGCAGTTTATCGAGGGGGGGCTACTATAATTCACCCCTCCACTTT.

V and J are TRBV24-1 and TRBJ2-7; 9 positions match TRBD2. In germline, CDR1 is KGHDR, CDR2 SFDVKD. V shed 8 bases, J shed 12 bases, and the junction held 7 bases outside the gene matches. CDR3 size: 11 residues. The CDR3 loop reads CATTPGGGGYF. As DNA, the CDR3 is TGTGCCACCACCCCCGGCGGGGGGGGGTACTTC.

V and J are TRBV5-1 and TRBJ2-1, with D unresolved. Trimming stripped 0 bases from V and 0 bases from J, with 7 bases between. The CDR3 length is 15 residues. Germline values: CDR1 SGHRS, CDR2 YFSETQ. CDR3 residues: CASSLGQLSYNEQFF. The CDR3 bases are TGCGCCAGCAGCTTGGGACAACTCTCCTACAATGAGCAGTTCTTC.

The genes are TRBV5-1 and TRBJ1-2, with 10 bases aligning to TRBD1. The ends lost 4 bases at V and 10 bases at J; junction bases unmatched: 7. The germline V gene encodes CDR1 SGHRS and CDR2 YFSETQ. The length of the CDR3 is 13 residues. This CDR3 reads CASSLGGQGDYTF. DNA of the CDR3: TGCGCCAGCAGCCTAGGAGGACAGGGGGACTACACCTTC.

This rearrangement joins TRBV4-2 to TRBJ2-2; 10 positions match TRBD2. V shed 1 base, J shed 2 bases, and the junction held 4 bases outside the gene matches. CDR3 length: 17 residues. Per the germline V gene, CDR1 is LGHNA and CDR2 is YNFKEQ. This chain's CDR3 is CASSQGLAGGNTGELFF. The CDR3 DNA reads as TGTGCCAGCAGCCAAGGTTTAGCGGGGGGAAACACCGGGGAGCTGTTTTTT.